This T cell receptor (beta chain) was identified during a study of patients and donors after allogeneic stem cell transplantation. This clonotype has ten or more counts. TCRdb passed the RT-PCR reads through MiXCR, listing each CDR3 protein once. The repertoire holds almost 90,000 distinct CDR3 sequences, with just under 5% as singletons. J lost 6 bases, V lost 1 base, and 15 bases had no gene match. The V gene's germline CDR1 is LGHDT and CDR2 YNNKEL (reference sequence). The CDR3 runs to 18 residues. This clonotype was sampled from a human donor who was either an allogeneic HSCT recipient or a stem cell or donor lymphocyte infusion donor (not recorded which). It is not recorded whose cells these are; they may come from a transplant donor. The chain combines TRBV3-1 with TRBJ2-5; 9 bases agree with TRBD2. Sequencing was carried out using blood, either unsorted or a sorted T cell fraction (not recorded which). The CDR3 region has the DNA TGTGCCAGCAGCCAAGGAGTAACGCGGCGGGGGGGTATAAAGACCCAGTACTTC. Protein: CASSQGVTRRGGIKTQYF.